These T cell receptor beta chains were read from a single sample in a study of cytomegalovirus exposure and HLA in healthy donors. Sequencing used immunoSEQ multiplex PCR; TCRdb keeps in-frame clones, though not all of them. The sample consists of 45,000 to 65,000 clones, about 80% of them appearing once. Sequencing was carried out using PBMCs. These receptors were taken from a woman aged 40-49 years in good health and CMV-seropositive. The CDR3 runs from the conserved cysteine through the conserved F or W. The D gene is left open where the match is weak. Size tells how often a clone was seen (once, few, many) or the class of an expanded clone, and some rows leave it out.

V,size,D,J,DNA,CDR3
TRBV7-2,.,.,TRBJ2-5,TGTGCCAGCAGCTTGGGCTCCGGAGAGACCCAGTACTTC,CASSLGSGETQYF
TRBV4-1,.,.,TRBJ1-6,TGCGCCAGCAGCTACCCCCCGGGGCCCCTCCACTTT,CASSYPPGPLHF
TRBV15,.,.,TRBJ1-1,TGTGCCACCAGCAGAGATCTGAAGGAGAAAGCTTTCTTT,CATSRDLKEKAFF
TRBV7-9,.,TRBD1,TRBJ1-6,TGTGCCAGCAGCTTAGGGACAGGGGTCAATAATTCACCCCTCCACTTT,CASSLGTGVNNSPLHF
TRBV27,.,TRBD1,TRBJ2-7,TGTGCCAGCAGTCTAACCGGGACAGGGGGCAGGGAAAGGGACTTC,CASSLTGTGGRERDF
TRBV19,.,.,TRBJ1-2,TGTGCCAGTAGTATAGATCTCGAGACAGACCAAATCTATGGCTACACCTTC,CASSIDLETDQIYGYTF
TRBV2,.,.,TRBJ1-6,TGTGCCAGCATTCGCGATGGGCCGGGACTCCTACCCAATTCACCCCTCCACTTT,CASIRDGPGLLPNSPLHF
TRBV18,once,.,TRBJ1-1,TGTGCCAGCTCACCCCAACGGGACACTGAAGCTTTCTTT,CASSPQRDTEAFF
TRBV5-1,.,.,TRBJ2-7,TGCGCCAGCAGCTTAGGGCGAGCGATGGACAGAACCTACGAGCAGTACTTC,CASSLGRAMDRTYEQYF
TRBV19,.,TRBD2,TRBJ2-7,TGTGCCAGTAGTCCCGGAGTGGGGGGGGTCTCCTACGAGCAGTACTTC,CASSPGVGGVSYEQYF
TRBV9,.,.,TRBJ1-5,TGTGCCAGCAGCGTAAAACGGAATCAGCCCCAGCATTTT,CASSVKRNQPQHF
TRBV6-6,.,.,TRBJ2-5,TGTGCCAGCAGTTACTCGGGCACCCAAGAGACCCAGTACTTC,CASSYSGTQETQYF
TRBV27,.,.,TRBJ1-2,TGTGCCAGCAGCCCTACAGGTGACCTTAACTATGGCTACACCTTC,CASSPTGDLNYGYTF
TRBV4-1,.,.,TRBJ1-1,TGCGCCAGCAGCCAAGGGACTGGTGCTGAAGCTTTCTTT,CASSQGTGAEAFF
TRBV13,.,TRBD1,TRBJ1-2,TGTGCCAGCAGCCTAGGACAGGGATTCAACTATGGCTACACCTTC,CASSLGQGFNYGYTF
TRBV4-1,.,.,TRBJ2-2,TGCGCCAGCAGCTCCAGGGAAATAACCGGGGAGCTGTTTTTT,CASSSREITGELFF
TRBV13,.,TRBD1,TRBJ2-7,TGTGCCAGCAGCTTCAGGGACAGGGTGGTCTACGAGCAGTACTTC,CASSFRDRVVYEQYF
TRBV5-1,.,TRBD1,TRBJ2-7,TGCGCCAGCAGCTTCGGACAGGGTAACGACGAGCAGTACTTC,CASSFGQGNDEQYF
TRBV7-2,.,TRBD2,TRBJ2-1,TGTGCCAGCAGCCGACTAGCGGGGGGCCATCTCAATGAGCAGTTCTTC,CASSRLAGGHLNEQFF
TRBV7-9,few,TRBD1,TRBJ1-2,TGTGCCAGCAGCTTAGGGGACAGGGTGGCGGACGGCTACACCTTC,CASSLGDRVADGYTF
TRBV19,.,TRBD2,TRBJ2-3,TGTGCCAGTAGTCCTATAGCGGGGGGGAGCACAGATACGCAGTATTTT,CASSPIAGGSTDTQYF
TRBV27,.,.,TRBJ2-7,TGTGCCAGCAGTCCGCAAAGGGGTCGCTACGAGCAGTACTTC,CASSPQRGRYEQYF
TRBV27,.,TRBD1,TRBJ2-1,TGTGCCAGCAGTAAGGGACAGTCCTACAATGAGCAGTTCTTC,CASSKGQSYNEQFF
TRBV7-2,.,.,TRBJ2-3,TGTGCCAGCAGCTTCGGGGATGATACGCAGTATTTT,CASSFGDDTQYF
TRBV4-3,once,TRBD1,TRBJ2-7,TGCGCCAGCAGCCCGAGGACAGGGGGCATCTACGAGCAGTACTTC,CASSPRTGGIYEQYF
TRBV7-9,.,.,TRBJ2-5,TGTGCCAGCAGCCGGACAGAACGTGACCAAGAGACCCAGTACTTC,CASSRTERDQETQYF
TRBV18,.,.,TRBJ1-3,TGTGCCAGCTCACCAAGCGGATTCGCAGGCAACTCTGGAAACACCATATATTTT,CASSPSGFAGNSGNTIYF
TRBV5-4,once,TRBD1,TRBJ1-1,TGTGCCAGCAGCCCTTACAACAGGGGCTCGAACACTGAAGCTTTCTTT,CASSPYNRGSNTEAFF
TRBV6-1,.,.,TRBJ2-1,TGTGCCAGCAGTGTTGTGAGAGGCAATGAGCAGTTCTTC,CASSVVRGNEQFF
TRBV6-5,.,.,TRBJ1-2,TGTGCCAGCAGCCTAACTCCGGCAGGGAACTATGGCTACACCTTC,CASSLTPAGNYGYTF
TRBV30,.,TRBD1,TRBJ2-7,TGTGCCTGGGATAGGGGACAGGGCTACGAGCAGTACTTC,CAWDRGQGYEQYF
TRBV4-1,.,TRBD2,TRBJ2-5,TGCGCCAGCAGCCAAGACATAGCGGGGGGGCGGAAGACCCAGTACTTC,CASSQDIAGGRKTQYF
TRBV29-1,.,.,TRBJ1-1,TGCAGCGCAGGAGGCTATGGTCCAACTGAAGCTTTCTTT,CSAGGYGPTEAFF
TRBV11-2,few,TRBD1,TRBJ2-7,TGTGCCAGCAGCTTATGGCAGGGGGCCGACTACGAGCAGTACTTC,CASSLWQGADYEQYF
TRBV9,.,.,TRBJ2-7,TGTGCCAGCAGCGGGGCTGGAGGGGGCGCCCGATACGAGCAGTACTTC,CASSGAGGGARYEQYF
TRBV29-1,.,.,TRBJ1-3,TGCAGCGTCGCCCAGGAAGGAAACACCATATATTTT,CSVAQEGNTIYF
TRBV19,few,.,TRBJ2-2,TGTGCCAGTAATTTGGGGGCCCCGAACACCGGGGAGCTGTTTTTT,CASNLGAPNTGELFF
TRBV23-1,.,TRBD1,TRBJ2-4,TGCGCCAGCAGTTACCCCGGGACAGGGGTCGGCAAAAACATTCAGTACTTC,CASSYPGTGVGKNIQYF
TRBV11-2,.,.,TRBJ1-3,TGTGCCAGCAGCCAACGCCTTTCAGGGGAAAGCTCTGGAAACACCATATATTTT,CASSQRLSGESSGNTIYF
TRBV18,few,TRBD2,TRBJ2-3,TGTGCCAGCACCCTTAGCGGGGGGGCCTCCGATACGCAGTATTTT,CASTLSGGASDTQYF
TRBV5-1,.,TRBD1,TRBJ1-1,TGCGCCAGCAGCTTGGCGGGACAGGGGGGAGCTGAAGCTTTCTTT,CASSLAGQGGAEAFF
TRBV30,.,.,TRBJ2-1,TGTGCCTGGAGTGTCCGGGGGAGTATCTACAATGAGCAGTTCTTC,CAWSVRGSIYNEQFF
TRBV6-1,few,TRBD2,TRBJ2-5,TGTGCCAGCAGTGGACTAGCGGGGGGGCCAGAGACCCAGTACTTC,CASSGLAGGPETQYF
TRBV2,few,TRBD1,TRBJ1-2,TGTGCCAGCATTCAAACCCTGACAGGGGTACTCTATGGCTACACCTTC,CASIQTLTGVLYGYTF
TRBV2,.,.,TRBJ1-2,TGTGCCGGCGCGCGGAGAGCTAACTATGGCTACACCTTC,CAGARRANYGYTF
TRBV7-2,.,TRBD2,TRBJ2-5,TGTGCCAGCAGCTCCCGGACTAGCGGGGGTAGCCAGACCCAGTACTTC,CASSSRTSGGSQTQYF
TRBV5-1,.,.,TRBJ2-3,TGCGCCAGCACCCATGGCGGGGTCAGGGATACGCAGTATTTT,CASTHGGVRDTQYF
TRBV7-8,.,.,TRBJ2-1,TGTGCCAGCAGCTTAGAGACCACGGGTTACAATGAGCAGTTCTTC,CASSLETTGYNEQFF
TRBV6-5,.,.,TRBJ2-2,TGTGCCAGCAGTCCCGGTGTCGGGGAGCTGTTTTTT,CASSPGVGELFF
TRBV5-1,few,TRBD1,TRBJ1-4,TGCGCCAGCAGCTACGGACAGGGGATGGGAAAACTGTTTTTT,CASSYGQGMGKLFF
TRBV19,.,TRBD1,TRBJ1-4,TGTGCCAGTAGTATACGGGGACAGGGACGGGAAAAACTGTTTTTT,CASSIRGQGREKLFF
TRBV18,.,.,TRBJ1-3,TGTGCCAGCTCACCAAATTCCGGGCAGGGCCCCTCTGGAAACACCATATATTTT,CASSPNSGQGPSGNTIYF
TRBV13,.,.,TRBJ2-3,TGTGCCAGCAGCTTCACAGGGAGGGCGGATACGCAGTATTTT,CASSFTGRADTQYF
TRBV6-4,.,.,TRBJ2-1,TGTGCCAGCAGTTCCCGCGAGGGATTGGGCTACAATGAGCAGTTCTTC,CASSSREGLGYNEQFF
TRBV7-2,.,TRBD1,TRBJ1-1,TGTGCCAGCAGACAGGGGTGGGGGAACACTGAAGCTTTCTTT,CASRQGWGNTEAFF
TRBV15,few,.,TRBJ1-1,TGTGCCACCAGCAGAAGGACAGCCACCATGAACACTGAAGCTTTCTTT,CATSRRTATMNTEAFF
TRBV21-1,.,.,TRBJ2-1,TGTGCTGATAGCGCCCACTCCTACAATGAGCAGTTCTTC,CADSAHSYNEQFF
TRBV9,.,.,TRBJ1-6,TGTGCCAGCAGCGTAGTGAGGGATTCACCCCTCCACTTT,CASSVVRDSPLHF
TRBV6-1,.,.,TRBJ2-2,TGTGCCAGCAGGGACTCCGGGACAAACACCGGGGAGCTGTTTTTT,CASRDSGTNTGELFF